Here is one T cell receptor beta chain with its context. In the study's own analysis: How many nucleated cells were present was estimated from reference gene primer amplification. This table comes from immunoSEQ multiplex PCR, and its TCRdb copy is limited to in-frame clones, with some not included. The DNA gave D and trimming, while V, J and clone size come from that table. The repertoire includes roughly 150,000 clones, about 86% of them detected once, and roughly 8% sits in the top ten. Trimming removed 2 bases from V and 5 bases from J, with 12 bases in between. Germline-derived CDR1 and CDR2 are LGHDT and YNNKEL (reference sequence). The CDR3 is made up of 15 amino acids. These data come from a study of blood T cell repertoires in COVID-19. Turning to the study itself: Italy, Spain and the United States were the sources of the convalescent and acute COVID-19 samples. Sources were T cells, B-cell-depleted T cells, or PBMCs; the material itself was cDNA or gDNA.

The TCR comes from a human donor in a cohort sampled during active COVID-19. This chain connects TRBV3-1 (or the pseudogene TRBV3-2) to TRBJ2-2; the D gene is possibly TRBD1 (6 bases). Sample: peripheral blood. The CDR3 reads CASSQLRGYTGELFF. The CDR3 nucleotides read TGTGCCAGCAGCCAATTGAGGGGGTATACCGGGGAGCTGTTTTTT.